Listed below are T cell receptor beta chains from one sample, sequenced in a study of human T cells and chemical hapten exposure. TCRdb used MiXCR to reprocess the RACE reads, holding one entry per CDR3 protein. The sample has about 340,000 distinct CDR3 sequences, approximately 6.3% seen once. The source material was whole blood, sampled in connection with sensitization to the hapten diphenylcyclopropenone (DPC). Receptors originate from a woman aged 18-29 years with alopecia areata. Some clones in this sample may be carry-over from other donors' samples. CDR3s include the opening cysteine and the closing phenylalanine or tryptophan. Fields, in order: V gene, D gene, clone size, J gene, CDR3 DNA, CDR3 protein. The D gene is left open where the match is weak. Size is stated for part of the rows, as once, few or many counts, or as a class when the clone is expanded.

TRBV9	-	many	TRBJ2-1	TGTGCCAGCAGCGTATCGCCAGCCCCCAATGAGCAGTTCTTC	CASSVSPAPNEQFF
TRBV28	-	few	TRBJ1-4	TGTGCCGGGGCCGGGGGAACTAATGAAAAACTGTTTTTT	CAGAGGTNEKLFF
TRBV29-1	TRBD1	many	TRBJ2-7	TGCAGCGTTGAAGAGAGGACAGGGGTAAACGAGCAGTACTTC	CSVEERTGVNEQYF
TRBV4-3	-	many	TRBJ2-1	TGCGCCAGCAGCCAAGAGGAGGGGGGCCTCTACAATGAGCAGTTCTTC	CASSQEEGGLYNEQFF
TRBV28	TRBD2	many	TRBJ2-4	TGTGCCAGCACCCCACCACGCGGGGGGGCCGCAAACATTCAGTACTTC	CASTPPRGGAANIQYF
TRBV29-1	TRBD1	-	TRBJ2-3	TGCAGCGTGGAGGGACAGGGAAGAGCAGATACGCAGTATTTT	CSVEGQGRADTQYF
TRBV4-3	-	-	TRBJ1-6	TGCGCCAGCAGCCAACTCCGGGGAAGTAATTCACCCCTCCACTTT	CASSQLRGSNSPLHF
TRBV4-2	TRBD1	few	TRBJ2-5	TGTGCCAGCAGCCGAAGGGGGCAGGACGGTCAAGAGACCCAGTACTTC	CASSRRGQDGQETQYF
TRBV20-1	-	few	TRBJ2-6	TGCAGTGCTAGAGATCTGGGCTCTGGGGCCAACGTCCTGACTTTC	CSARDLGSGANVLTF
TRBV7-4	-	-	TRBJ2-1	TGTGCCAGCAGCTTAGGGGGAGGACGCCTCCCCACCTACAATGAGCAGTTCTTC	CASSLGGGRLPTYNEQFF
TRBV20-1	TRBD2	once	TRBJ2-1	TGCAGTGCTAGAGGGCCCGGGGAGGGGACGCAAAATGAGCAGTTCTTC	CSARGPGEGTQNEQFF
TRBV21-1	-	-	TRBJ1-5	TGTGCCAGCAGCGAAGGGACAGTGTATAGCAATCAGCCCCAGCATTTT	CASSEGTVYSNQPQHF
TRBV4-1	-	-	TRBJ1-5	TGCGCCAGCAGCCAAGAGACGGGTGTCGGGCCCCAGCATTTT	CASSQETGVGPQHF
TRBV6-2/TRBV6-3	-	-	TRBJ2-4	TGTGCCAGCAGTGGAGTAGCCAAAAACATTCAGTACTTC	CASSGVAKNIQYF
TRBV28	-	-	TRBJ1-5	TGTGCCAGCAGTTTACTCATAGCGGAGAATCAGCCCCAGCATTTT	CASSLLIAENQPQHF
TRBV6-1	-	-	TRBJ1-1	TGTGCCAGCAGTGAACTAATAGGGACTGAAGCTTTCTTT	CASSELIGTEAFF
TRBV19	TRBD1	-	TRBJ2-7	TGTGCCAGTAGCGAAAGACAGGGGGCGGACTACGAGCAGTACTTC	CASSERQGADYEQYF
TRBV4-1	-	few	TRBJ1-1	TGCGCCAGCAGGCTTACGGGACTAAACACTGAAGCTTTCTTT	CASRLTGLNTEAFF
TRBV7-9	TRBD1	-	TRBJ2-4	TGTGCCAGCAGCCTGGGACAGCGGAGTAAAAACATTCAGTACTTC	CASSLGQRSKNIQYF
TRBV6-5	TRBD2	few	TRBJ2-1	TGTGCCAGCAGTTACTCTCGAGAGGGCGGGGGGCAAGGTTACAATGAGCAGTTCTTC	CASSYSREGGGQGYNEQFF
TRBV28	TRBD2	-	TRBJ2-3	TGTGCCAGCAGTATAGCGGGGGCTACAGATACGCAGTATTTT	CASSIAGATDTQYF
TRBV6-2/TRBV6-3	-	few	TRBJ2-5	TGTGCCAGCAGTTATGGACTGGTTCATAAAGAGACCCAGTACTTC	CASSYGLVHKETQYF
TRBV6-1	TRBD1	-	TRBJ1-6	TGTGCCAGCAGTGAAAGCCAGGGGGCATTCTTGGCCCTCCACTTT	CASSESQGAFLALHF
TRBV6-6	-	few	TRBJ1-1	TGTGCCAGCAGTTACCAGAGGATGAACACTGAAGCTTTCTTT	CASSYQRMNTEAFF
TRBV21-1	-	-	TRBJ1-1	TGTGCCAGCAGCAGAAACCGACTCTGGGGAGCTTTCTTT	CASSRNRLWGAFF
TRBV6-5	-	few	TRBJ2-5	TGTGCCAGCCACGAAGCCGGGCTAACCAAAGAGACCCAGTACTTC	CASHEAGLTKETQYF
TRBV7-2	-	-	TRBJ1-1	TGTGCCAGCAGCTTTTTGGACACTGAAGCTTTCTTT	CASSFLDTEAFF
TRBV4-3	-	few	TRBJ1-6	TGCGCCAGCAGTAGGGGAGGAAGTTCACCCCTCCACTTT	CASSRGGSSPLHF
TRBV13	TRBD1	many	TRBJ1-6	TGTGCCAGCAGCCCTGGACAGGGGCTTTCACCCCTCCACTTT	CASSPGQGLSPLHF
TRBV20-1	-	few	TRBJ1-1	TGCAGTGCTAGAGATCTGGGTTATGGCACTGAAGCTTTCTTT	CSARDLGYGTEAFF
TRBV20-1	-	-	TRBJ2-1	TGCAGTGCTAAGGAGCGACTAAAGAGCTACAATGAGCAGTTCTTC	CSAKERLKSYNEQFF
TRBV5-1	TRBD1	-	TRBJ2-7	TGCGCCAGCAGCTTGAGGCAGGGGGCAAACGAGCAGTACTTC	CASSLRQGANEQYF
TRBV25-1	TRBD2	few	TRBJ2-5	TGTGCCAGCAGTGGCCGCCAACTAGCGGGGTCGTACCAAGAGACCCAGTACTTC	CASSGRQLAGSYQETQYF
TRBV11-2	TRBD1	-	TRBJ1-3	TGTGCCAGCAGCTCATACAGGGGGGACACTGGAAACACCATATATTTT	CASSSYRGDTGNTIYF
TRBV7-3	TRBD2	few	TRBJ2-1	TGTGCCAGCAGCCCCAGCGGGGGGGCCTACAGTGAGCAGTTCTTC	CASSPSGGAYSEQFF
TRBV11-2	TRBD2	few	TRBJ2-3	TGTGCCAGCAGCTTAAGGAGACTAGCGGGGGGGCTTTACCCAGATACGCAGTATTTT	CASSLRRLAGGLYPDTQYF